These T cell receptor beta chains were read from a single sample in a study of Graves' ophthalmopathy and Graves' hyperthyroidism. Each CDR3 protein is one row after TCRdb ran MiXCR on the multiplex PCR reads. Seen here are a few hundred thousand distinct CDR3 sequences, roughly 21% observed once, and the top ten hold roughly 42%. The specimen was peripheral blood. These receptors all come from a woman aged 45-65 years with Graves' ophthalmopathy. The CDR3 runs from the conserved cysteine through the conserved F or W. A D gene is named only where the DNA matches it firmly. Clone sizes are given selectively: once, few, many, or a class where the clone is expanded.

cdr3_nt: TGTGCCAGCAGCTTAGAATACAGTCAAGAGACCCAGTACTTC
cdr3_aa: CASSLEYSQETQYF
d_call: .
j_call: TRBJ2-5
v_call: TRBV7-2
clone_size: many

cdr3_nt: TGTGCCAGCAGCGAAGGACAGGGCTCCTACGAGCAGTACTTC
cdr3_aa: CASSEGQGSYEQYF
d_call: TRBD1
j_call: TRBJ2-7
v_call: TRBV9
clone_size: many

cdr3_nt: TGTGCCAGCAGAACACCCGGGTCGAGCTATGGCTACACCTTC
cdr3_aa: CASRTPGSSYGYTF
d_call: .
j_call: TRBJ1-2
v_call: TRBV6-1
clone_size: many

cdr3_nt: TGTGCCAGCAGCTTAGCGCAGCACTACGAGCAGTACTTC
cdr3_aa: CASSLAQHYEQYF
d_call: .
j_call: TRBJ2-7
v_call: TRBV7-8
clone_size: many

cdr3_nt: TGCAGTGTAGGACAGGGGGCTGGCCACGAGCAGTACTTC
cdr3_aa: CSVGQGAGHEQYF
d_call: TRBD1
j_call: TRBJ2-7
v_call: TRBV20-1
clone_size: .

cdr3_nt: TGTGCCAGTAGTATGAACAGCCAAGAGACCCAGTACTTC
cdr3_aa: CASSMNSQETQYF
d_call: .
j_call: TRBJ2-5
v_call: TRBV19
clone_size: many

cdr3_nt: TGTGCCAGCAGTACCGGGGTCTATGGCTACACCTTC
cdr3_aa: CASSTGVYGYTF
d_call: .
j_call: TRBJ1-2
v_call: TRBV6-1
clone_size: .

cdr3_nt: TGTGCCAGCAGTTCACCCCAGGCAGTGAAAGGCGATCAGCCCCAGCATTTT
cdr3_aa: CASSSPQAVKGDQPQHF
d_call: .
j_call: TRBJ1-5
v_call: TRBV28
clone_size: .

cdr3_nt: TGTGCCAGCGACAAGATAGCCAAAAACATTCAGTACTTC
cdr3_aa: CASDKIAKNIQYF
d_call: .
j_call: TRBJ2-4
v_call: TRBV2
clone_size: many

cdr3_nt: TGTGCCAGCCAGACCCCGGGACTAGCGGGCTCCTACGAGCAGTACTTC
cdr3_aa: CASQTPGLAGSYEQYF
d_call: TRBD2
j_call: TRBJ2-7
v_call: TRBV28
clone_size: many

cdr3_nt: TGTGCCAGCCAAAGCAGGGGGACGGGAGTAGGGAACACCGGGGAGCTGTTTTTT
cdr3_aa: CASQSRGTGVGNTGELFF
d_call: .
j_call: TRBJ2-2
v_call: TRBV19
clone_size: few

cdr3_nt: TGTGCCAGCAGCCAAGTGTCTAGTTCCCACGAGCAGTACTTC
cdr3_aa: CASSQVSSSHEQYF
d_call: .
j_call: TRBJ2-7
v_call: TRBV14
clone_size: many

cdr3_nt: TGTGCCATCAGTCCAGGGATGCCCCAGCGTTTT
cdr3_aa: CAISPGMPQRF
d_call: .
j_call: TRBJ1-5
v_call: TRBV28
clone_size: .

cdr3_nt: TGTGCCACCAAGGCTAGGGGCTCCACTGAAGCTTTCTTT
cdr3_aa: CATKARGSTEAFF
d_call: .
j_call: TRBJ1-1
v_call: TRBV24-1
clone_size: many

cdr3_nt: TGTGCCACCAGAGGAGGAAACAATCAGCCCCAGCATTTT
cdr3_aa: CATRGGNNQPQHF
d_call: .
j_call: TRBJ1-5
v_call: TRBV24-1
clone_size: many